This TCR beta chain is drawn from a study of blood T cell repertoires in COVID-19. The overall study: Acute-phase and convalescent COVID-19 samples originated in the United States, Italy and Spain. Sources were T cells, B-cell-depleted T cells, or PBMCs; the material itself was cDNA or gDNA.

Trimming cost V 7 bases and J 4 bases, with 7 bases left between them. This CDR3 spans 11 amino acids. The V gene's germline CDR1 is LNHDA and CDR2 SQIVND (reference sequence). The authors' processing: Scientists estimated how many nucleated cells there were by amplifying reference gene primers. The protocol was immunoSEQ multiplex PCR, while the TCRdb copy is restricted to in-frame clones and leaves out a portion. Clone size and the V and J calls come from that table; the DNA yielded D and trimming. In the table there are 250,000 or so clones, 70% to 90% of which are singletons. The rearrangement uses TRBV19 and TRBJ1-1; D is ambiguous. The sequence derives from a woman aged 25-40 years with acute or convalescent COVID-19. The sample was peripheral blood. Here the CDR3 DNA reads TGTGCCAGTATGCGGGGCACTGAAGCTTTCTTT. It is translated as CASMRGTEAFF.